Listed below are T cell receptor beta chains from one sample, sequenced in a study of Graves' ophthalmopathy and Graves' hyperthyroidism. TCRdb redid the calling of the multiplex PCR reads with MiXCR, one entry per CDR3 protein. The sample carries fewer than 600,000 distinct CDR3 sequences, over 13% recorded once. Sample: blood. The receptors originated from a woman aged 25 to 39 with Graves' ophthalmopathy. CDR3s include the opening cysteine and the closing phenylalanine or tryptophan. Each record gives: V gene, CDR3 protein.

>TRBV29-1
CSVRQGANEQYF
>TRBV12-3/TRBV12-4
CASSQTGPGELFF
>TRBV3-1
CASSSGSNSYEQYF
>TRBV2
CASSYDRGQRYGYTF
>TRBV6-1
CASSESRGLGQPQHF
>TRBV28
CASSPPDRDIQYF
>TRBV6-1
CASSEVIPSEQYF
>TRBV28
CASSGAIQFYDQYF
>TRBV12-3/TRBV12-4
CASSFVVQETQYF
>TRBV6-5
CAISRRRNSPLHF
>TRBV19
CASLGESENQPQHF